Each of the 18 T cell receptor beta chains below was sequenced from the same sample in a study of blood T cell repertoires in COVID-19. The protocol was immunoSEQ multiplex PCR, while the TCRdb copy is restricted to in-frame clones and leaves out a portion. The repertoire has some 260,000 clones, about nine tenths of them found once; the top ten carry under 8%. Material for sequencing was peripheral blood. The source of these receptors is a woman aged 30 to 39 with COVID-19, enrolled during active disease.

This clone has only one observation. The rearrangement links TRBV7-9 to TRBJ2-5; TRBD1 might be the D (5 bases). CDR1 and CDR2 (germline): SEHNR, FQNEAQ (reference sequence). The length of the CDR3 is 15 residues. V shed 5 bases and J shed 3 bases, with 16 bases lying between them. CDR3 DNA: TGTGCCAGCAGCCCTTCACGGCAGGGTAAAGAGACCCAGTACTTC. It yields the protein CASSPSRQGKETQYF. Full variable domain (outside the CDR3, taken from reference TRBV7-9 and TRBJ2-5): DTGVSQNPRHKITKRGQNVTFRCDPISEHNRLYWYRQTLGQGPEFLTYFQNEAQLEKSRLLSDRFSAERPKGSFSTLEIQRTEQGDSAMYLCASSPSRQGKETQYFGPGTRLLVL.

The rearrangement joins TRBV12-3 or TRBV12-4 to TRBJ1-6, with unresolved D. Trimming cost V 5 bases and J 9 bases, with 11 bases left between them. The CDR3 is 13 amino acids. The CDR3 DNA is TGTGCCAGCAGTCTGGAGTTGTCTTCACCCCTCCACTTT. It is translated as CASSLELSSPLHF.

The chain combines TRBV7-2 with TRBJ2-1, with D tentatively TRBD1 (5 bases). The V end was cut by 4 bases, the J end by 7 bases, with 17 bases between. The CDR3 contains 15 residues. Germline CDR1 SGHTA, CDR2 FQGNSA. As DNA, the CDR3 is TGTGCCAGCAGCTCCCAGGGTGGGTCTCGGAATGAGCAGTTCTTC. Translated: CASSSQGGSRNEQFF. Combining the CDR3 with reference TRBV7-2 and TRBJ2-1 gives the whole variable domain GAGVSQSPSNKVTEKGKDVELRCDPISGHTALYWYRQSLGQGLEFLIYFQGNSAPDKSGLPSDRFSAERTGGSVSTLTIQRTQQEDSAVYLCASSSQGGSRNEQFFGPGTRLTVL.

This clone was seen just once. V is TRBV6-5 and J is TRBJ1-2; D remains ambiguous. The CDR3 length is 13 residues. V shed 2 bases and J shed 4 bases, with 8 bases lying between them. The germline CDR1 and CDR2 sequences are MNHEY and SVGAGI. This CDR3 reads CASSYDHSYGYTF. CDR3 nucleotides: TGTGCCAGCAGTTACGACCACAGCTATGGCTACACCTTC.

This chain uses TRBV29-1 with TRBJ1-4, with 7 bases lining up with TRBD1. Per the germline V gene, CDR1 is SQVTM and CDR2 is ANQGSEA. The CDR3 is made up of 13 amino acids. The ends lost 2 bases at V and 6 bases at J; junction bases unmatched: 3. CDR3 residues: CSVERQGDEKLFF. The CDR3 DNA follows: TGCAGCGTTGAAAGGCAGGGGGATGAAAAACTGTTTTTT. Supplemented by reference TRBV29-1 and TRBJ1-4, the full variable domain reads SAVISQKPSRDICQRGTSLTIQCQVDSQVTMMFWYRQQPGQSLTLIATANQGSEATYESGFVIDKFPISRPNLTFSTLTVSNMSPEDSSIYLCSVERQGDEKLFFGSGTQLSVL.

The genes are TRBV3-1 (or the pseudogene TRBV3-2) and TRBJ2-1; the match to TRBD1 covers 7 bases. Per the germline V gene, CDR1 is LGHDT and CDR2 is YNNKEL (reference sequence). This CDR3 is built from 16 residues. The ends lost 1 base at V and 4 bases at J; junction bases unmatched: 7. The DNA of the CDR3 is TGTGCCAGCAGCCAAGGGGGAACAGGGGCATACAATGAGCAGTTCTTC. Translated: CASSQGGTGAYNEQFF.

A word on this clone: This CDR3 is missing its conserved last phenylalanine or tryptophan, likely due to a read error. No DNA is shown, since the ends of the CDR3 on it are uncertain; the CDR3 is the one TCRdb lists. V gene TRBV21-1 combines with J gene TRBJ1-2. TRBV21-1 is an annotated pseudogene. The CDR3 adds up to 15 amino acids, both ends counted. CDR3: CASSPQVPRVGIFFI.

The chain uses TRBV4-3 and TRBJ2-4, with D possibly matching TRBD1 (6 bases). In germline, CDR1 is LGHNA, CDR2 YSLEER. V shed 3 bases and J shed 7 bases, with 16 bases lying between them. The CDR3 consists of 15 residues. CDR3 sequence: CASSHYTGIPNIQYF. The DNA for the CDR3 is TGCGCCAGCAGCCACTACACAGGGATCCCGAACATTCAGTACTTC.

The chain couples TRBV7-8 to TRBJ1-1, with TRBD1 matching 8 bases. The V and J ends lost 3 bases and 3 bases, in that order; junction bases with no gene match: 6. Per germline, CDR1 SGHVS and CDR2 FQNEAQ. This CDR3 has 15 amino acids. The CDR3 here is CASSFARTGYTEAFF. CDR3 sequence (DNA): TGTGCCAGCAGCTTCGCGCGGACAGGGTACACTGAAGCTTTCTTT.

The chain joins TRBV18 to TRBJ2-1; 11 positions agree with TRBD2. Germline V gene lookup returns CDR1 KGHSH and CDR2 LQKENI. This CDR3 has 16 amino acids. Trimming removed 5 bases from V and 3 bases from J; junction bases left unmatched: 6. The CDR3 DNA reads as TGTGCCAGCTCAACGAACGGACTAGCGGGCTACAATGAGCAGTTCTTC. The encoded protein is CASSTNGLAGYNEQFF.

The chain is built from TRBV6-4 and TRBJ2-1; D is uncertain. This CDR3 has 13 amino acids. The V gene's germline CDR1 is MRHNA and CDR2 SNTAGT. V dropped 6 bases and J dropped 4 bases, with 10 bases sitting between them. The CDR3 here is CASSTSRYNEQFF. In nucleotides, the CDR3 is TGTGCCAGCAGCACATCACGATACAATGAGCAGTTCTTC.

The CDR3 coding sequence is TGTGCCAGCAGCCTCACCCCGGGTGGGACAGACTACGAGCAGTACTTC. Its protein product is CASSLTPGGTDYEQYF. The chain couples TRBV7-2 to TRBJ2-7; 7 nucleotides agree with TRBD1. CDR3 length: 16 residues. Germline V CDR1 and CDR2: SGHTA, FQGNSA. Trimming took 5 bases from V and 3 from J; bases not matched to a gene: 13.

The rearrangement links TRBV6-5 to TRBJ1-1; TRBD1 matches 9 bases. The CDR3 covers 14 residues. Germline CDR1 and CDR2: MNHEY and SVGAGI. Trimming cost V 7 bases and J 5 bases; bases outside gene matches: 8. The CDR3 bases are TGTGCCAGCATGGGGACAGGGACGGGGACTGAAGCTTTCTTT. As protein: CASMGTGTGTEAFF.

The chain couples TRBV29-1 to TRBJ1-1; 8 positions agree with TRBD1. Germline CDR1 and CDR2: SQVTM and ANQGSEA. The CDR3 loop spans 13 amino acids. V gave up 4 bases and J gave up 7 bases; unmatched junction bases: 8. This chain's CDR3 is CSVVRQGAGEAFF. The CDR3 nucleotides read TGCAGCGTTGTTAGGCAGGGGGCCGGTGAAGCTTTCTTT.

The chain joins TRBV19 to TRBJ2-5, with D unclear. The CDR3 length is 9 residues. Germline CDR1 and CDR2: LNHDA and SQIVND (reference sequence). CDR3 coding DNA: TGTGCTTCACAAGAGACCCAGTACTTC. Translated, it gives CASQETQYF.

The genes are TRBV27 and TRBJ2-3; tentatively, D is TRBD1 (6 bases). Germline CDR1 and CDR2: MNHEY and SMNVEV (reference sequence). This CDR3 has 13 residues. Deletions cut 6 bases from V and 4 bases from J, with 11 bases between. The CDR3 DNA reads TGTGCCAGCAGCTGGGACACCGCAGATACGCAGTATTTT. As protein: CASSWDTADTQYF.

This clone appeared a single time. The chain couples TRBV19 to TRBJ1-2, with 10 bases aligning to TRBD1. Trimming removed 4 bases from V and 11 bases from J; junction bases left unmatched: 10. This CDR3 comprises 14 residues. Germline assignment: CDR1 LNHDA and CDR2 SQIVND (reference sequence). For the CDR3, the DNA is TGTGCCAGTAGTACGAGACAGGGGGCGAATCGTTACACCTTC. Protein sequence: CASSTRQGANRYTF.

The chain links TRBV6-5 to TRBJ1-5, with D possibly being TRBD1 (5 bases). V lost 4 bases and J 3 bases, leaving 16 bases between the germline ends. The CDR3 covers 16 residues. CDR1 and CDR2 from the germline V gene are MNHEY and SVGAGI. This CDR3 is CASSSRGGSDNQPQHF. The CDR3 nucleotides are TGTGCCAGCAGTTCCCGGGGGGGATCCGACAATCAGCCCCAGCATTTT.